The 6 T cell receptor beta chains below were found in one sample sequenced in a study of blood T cell repertoires in COVID-19. Here immunoSEQ multiplex PCR was the method, and the copy in TCRdb shows in-frame clones only, minus some. Of 250,000 to 400,000 clones in the sample, about nine tenths were seen once. Sequenced: peripheral blood. These receptors were collected from a woman in her thirties with COVID-19, enrolled during active disease.

This sequence joins TRBV5-1 and TRBJ2-2, with TRBD2 identical over 12 bases. This CDR3 region has 18 residues. J lost 0 bases, V lost 4 bases, and 7 bases had no gene match. CDR1 SGHRS and CDR2 YFSETQ come from the germline V gene. CDR3 nucleotide sequence: TGCGCCAGCAGCCTTCCGGGACTAGCGGGCCCGAACACCGGGGAGCTGTTTTTT. Translated, it gives CASSLPGLAGPNTGELFF.

J is TRBJ2-1 and V is TRBV20-1; 7 bases match TRBD2. This CDR3 has 17 amino acids. Germline CDR1 DFQATT, CDR2 SNEGSKA (reference sequence). Unmatched junction bases numbered 11, after V lost 3 bases and J lost 0 bases. CDR3 loop: CSASLGGRVRSYNEQFF. Written as DNA, the CDR3 is TGCAGTGCTAGTTTGGGGGGGAGGGTCCGCTCCTACAATGAGCAGTTCTTC.

This chain connects TRBV25-1 to TRBJ1-1; 9 bases align to TRBD1. V trimming: 5 bases; J trimming: 0 bases; junction bases outside the gene matches: 10. The CDR3 spans 17 residues. Looked up from germline, CDR1 is MGHDK and CDR2 is SYGVNS. CDR3 amino acids: CASSPTLGQGMNTEAFF. The CDR3 DNA reads as TGTGCCAGCAGTCCAACGTTGGGACAGGGAATGAACACTGAAGCTTTCTTT.

The chain carries TRBV14 and TRBJ2-1; possible D gene TRBD2, 6 bases. Per the germline V gene, CDR1 is SGHDN and CDR2 is FVKESK. V lost 1 base, J lost 8 bases, and 24 bases lay in between. The CDR3 runs to 18 residues. The CDR3 nucleotides read TGTGCCAGCAGCCAAGGCTTCTCACTAGCCCCTTTCAGCGATGAGCAGTTCTTC. Translating gives CASSQGFSLAPFSDEQFF.

This sequence joins TRBV10-3 and TRBJ2-1, with 9 bases aligning to TRBD2. The germline V gene encodes CDR1 ENHRY and CDR2 SYGVKD. The CDR3 extends over 17 amino acids. V was pared by 4 bases and J by 1 base, with 8 bases of the junction left unmatched. The CDR3 loop reads CAISGMGLAGSYNEQFF. The DNA for the CDR3 is TGTGCCATCAGTGGAATGGGGCTAGCGGGGTCCTACAATGAGCAGTTCTTC.

This clone was seen more than once but under ten times. The chain links TRBV19 to TRBJ1-2; a possible D gene is TRBD1 (5 bases). The V and J ends lost 5 bases and 5 bases respectively, with 15 bases between them. Germline CDR1 and CDR2: LNHDA and SQIVND (reference sequence). This CDR3 contains 14 residues. CDR3 bases: TGTGCCAGTAGTGTTCAGGGAGGGCCTTATGGCTACACCTTC. Translation: CASSVQGGPYGYTF.